This record looks at one T cell receptor beta chain sequence and its context. The target antigen is unknown. The donors belonged to the roughly 110-subject validation cohort, separate from the approximately 670-subject first cohort. V shed 4 bases, J shed 2 bases, and the junction held 8 bases outside the gene matches. This CDR3 contains 16 residues. Germline CDR1 is SGDLS and CDR2 is YYNGEE. The data were obtained in a study of cytomegalovirus exposure and HLA in healthy donors. Sequencing used immunoSEQ multiplex PCR; TCRdb keeps in-frame clones, though not all of them. The sample includes roughly 100,000 clones, less than 95% of them seen just once. Study-level findings and limits: Later, an analysis found that TCR clusters from the first cohort tended to co-occur in the 120 validation repertoires.

Sequencing used PBMCs. This chain connects TRBV9 to TRBJ2-3; 9 bases align to TRBD2. The sequence was collected from a woman aged 18-29 years in good health and CMV-seronegative. The CDR3 spells CASSPEGGRATDTQYF. The CDR3 bases are TGTGCCAGCAGCCCAGAGGGCGGGAGGGCCACAGATACGCAGTATTTT. Filled out from reference TRBV9 and TRBJ2-3, the complete variable domain reads DSGVTQTPKHLITATGQRVTLRCSPRSGDLSVYWYQQSLDQGLQFLIQYYNGEERAKGNILERFSAQQFPDLHSELNLSSLELGDSALYFCASSPEGGRATDTQYFGPGTRLTVL.